These T cell receptor beta chains were read from a single sample in a study of human T cells and chemical hapten exposure. Using its own MiXCR run on the RACE reads, TCRdb lists one record per CDR3 protein. The repertoire holds 55,000 to 80,000 distinct CDR3 sequences, with around 10% as singletons. Sequenced material: whole blood, taken in connection with sensitization to the hapten diphenylcyclopropenone (DPC). The receptors derive from a woman aged 25 to 39 with alopecia areata. Some clones in this sample may be carry-over from other donors' samples. Both conserved end residues are part of each CDR3. Each record gives: clone size, V gene, J gene, D gene, CDR3 protein, CDR3 DNA. The D gene is left open where the match is weak. Clone size, where shown, is once, few, many, or a class for clones that have expanded.

many	TRBV6-5	TRBJ1-1	NA	CASGSGGTEAFF	TGTGCCAGCGGTTCCGGGGGCACTGAAGCTTTCTTT
many	TRBV7-2	TRBJ2-7	NA	CASSQTGSPAHEQYF	TGTGCCAGCAGCCAAACCGGGTCTCCGGCGCACGAGCAGTACTTC
NA	TRBV11-2	TRBJ2-2	NA	CASSPGTFTGELFF	TGTGCCAGCAGCCCCGGGACTTTCACCGGGGAGCTGTTTTTT
few	TRBV7-2	TRBJ1-5	TRBD1	CASSGGQGLGQPQHF	TGTGCCAGCAGCGGGGGACAGGGATTAGGTCAGCCCCAGCATTTT
few	TRBV12-3/TRBV12-4	TRBJ1-6	NA	CASGASGGNSPLHF	TGTGCCAGCGGGGCCAGCGGAGGTAATTCACCCCTCCACTTT
NA	TRBV2	TRBJ2-7	NA	CASRGTRRGYEQYF	TGTGCCAGCAGAGGAACCCGTCGGGGGTACGAGCAGTACTTC
few	TRBV12-3/TRBV12-4	TRBJ1-1	NA	CASSFLANPSTEAFF	TGTGCCAGCAGTTTTCTGGCAAATCCATCAACTGAAGCTTTCTTT
many	TRBV5-1	TRBJ1-4	NA	CASSANSEKLFF	TGCGCCAGCAGTGCCAACTCCGAAAAACTGTTTTTT
many	TRBV6-5	TRBJ1-1	TRBD1	CASSYSSGTGGLNTEAFF	TGTGCCAGCAGTTACTCGTCCGGGACAGGGGGATTGAACACTGAAGCTTTCTTT
few	TRBV18	TRBJ2-7	NA	CASSPSQERYEQYF	TGTGCCAGCTCACCGAGTCAGGAGCGCTACGAGCAGTACTTC
NA	TRBV7-3	TRBJ2-1	NA	CASSPTRGLIVF	TGTGCCAGCAGCCCAACTCGTGGTCTGATAGTCTTC
NA	TRBV18	TRBJ1-1	NA	CASSPGGLNTEAFF	TGTGCCAGCTCACCAGGGGGCTTGAACACTGAAGCTTTCTTT
many	TRBV6-6	TRBJ1-3	TRBD1	CASSLPGQGRNTIYF	TGTGCCAGCAGTCTTCCGGGACAGGGACGAAACACCATATATTTT
NA	TRBV7-2	TRBJ2-7	TRBD2	CASSSKAGTSSLEQYF	TGTGCCAGCAGCTCCAAAGCCGGGACTAGCTCGCTCGAGCAGTACTTC
NA	TRBV29-1	TRBJ2-7	NA	CSATTDLYEQYF	TGCAGCGCTACGACGGACCTCTACGAGCAGTACTTC
NA	TRBV24-1	TRBJ2-2	NA	CATSEDPPGGAGELFF	TGTGCCACCAGTGAGGATCCGCCCGGGGGAGCCGGGGAGCTGTTTTTT
NA	TRBV7-6	TRBJ1-3	TRBD1	CASSRRAGGEGNTIYF	TGTGCCAGCAGCCGGAGGGCAGGGGGAGAAGGAAACACCATATATTTT
many	TRBV11-3	TRBJ1-1	TRBD1	CASSLSQGGETEAFF	TGTGCCAGCAGCTTGAGCCAGGGGGGAGAAACTGAAGCTTTCTTT
many	TRBV6-6	TRBJ2-7	NA	CASSYPGVSAKDF	TGTGCCAGCAGTTACCCCGGGGTCTCAGCAAAGGACTTC
many	TRBV7-9	TRBJ1-1	TRBD1	CASSPGTENTEAFF	TGTGCCAGCAGCCCTGGGACAGAGAACACTGAAGCTTTCTTT
many	TRBV19	TRBJ2-5	NA	CASSPQGRETQYF	TGTGCCAGTAGTCCCCAGGGGAGGGAGACCCAGTACTTC
few	TRBV2	TRBJ2-5	TRBD2	CASSDGRSQETQYF	TGTGCCAGCAGTGACGGGAGGTCTCAAGAGACCCAGTACTTC
few	TRBV6-2/TRBV6-3	TRBJ1-4	TRBD1	CASRRQGPNEKLFF	TGTGCCAGCAGACGACAGGGGCCTAATGAAAAACTGTTTTTT
NA	TRBV3-1	TRBJ2-1	NA	CASSQDPPLGQFF	TGTGCCAGCAGCCAAGATCCCCCCTTGGGGCAGTTCTTC
many	TRBV29-1	TRBJ2-1	NA	CSASRQGSVGEQFF	TGCAGCGCTTCTCGGCAGGGGTCGGTAGGTGAGCAGTTCTTC
NA	TRBV28	TRBJ2-3	NA	CASSPTADVTDTQYF	TGTGCCAGCAGTCCCACGGCGGACGTCACAGATACGCAGTATTTT
few	TRBV7-9	TRBJ1-3	TRBD1	CASSWTGGSSGNTIYF	TGTGCCAGCAGTTGGACAGGGGGAAGCTCTGGAAACACCATATATTTT
many	TRBV7-2	TRBJ2-2	NA	CASSATGYTGELFF	TGTGCCAGCAGCGCAACAGGGTACACCGGGGAGCTGTTTTTT
NA	TRBV6-1	TRBJ2-3	NA	CASSEGPLSTDTQYF	TGTGCCAGCAGTGAGGGTCCACTTAGCACAGATACGCAGTATTTT
few	TRBV28	TRBJ1-2	NA	CASSFVSGAYGYTF	TGTGCCAGCAGTTTTGTTTCGGGGGCCTATGGCTACACCTTC
NA	TRBV7-2	TRBJ1-3	TRBD1	CASSRNRGQGNTIYF	TGTGCCAGCAGCCGTAACAGGGGGCAAGGAAACACCATATATTTT
few	TRBV28	TRBJ2-7	TRBD2	CASSLLGTREQYF	TGTGCCAGCAGTCTACTGGGGACTAGAGAGCAGTACTTC
NA	TRBV7-3	TRBJ2-5	TRBD2	CASSLLAGDSETQYF	TGTGCCAGCAGCTTACTAGCGGGGGATTCGGAGACCCAGTACTTC
many	TRBV10-3	TRBJ2-3	NA	CAISENRDRRTSDTQYF	TGTGCCATCAGTGAGAATCGGGACCGACGCACTTCAGATACGCAGTATTTT
few	TRBV6-2/TRBV6-3	TRBJ1-1	NA	CASKSGGSNTEAFF	TGTGCCAGTAAGAGCGGGGGCTCTAACACTGAAGCTTTCTTT
few	TRBV19	TRBJ1-2	NA	CASSRDGLNYGYTF	TGTGCCAGTAGTAGGGACGGTCTAAACTATGGCTACACCTTC
many	TRBV20-1	TRBJ1-2	NA	CSPKGRKGGYGYTF	TGCAGTCCGAAAGGACGCAAAGGGGGCTATGGCTACACCTTC
NA	TRBV10-3	TRBJ2-3	NA	CATLLTDTQYF	TGTGCCACACTACTCACAGATACGCAGTATTTT
few	TRBV15	TRBJ2-7	NA	CATSRKDDTYEQYF	TGTGCCACCAGCAGGAAGGACGATACCTACGAGCAGTACTTC
few	TRBV6-2/TRBV6-3	TRBJ2-5	TRBD1	CASSYGGATGQETQYF	TGTGCCAGCAGTTACGGTGGGGCGACAGGGCAAGAGACCCAGTACTTC
many	TRBV30	TRBJ2-3	NA	CAWSPPRTGATTDTQYF	TGTGCCTGGAGTCCTCCCCGGACGGGGGCGACCACAGATACGCAGTATTTT
few	TRBV29-1	TRBJ1-1	NA	CSGSVQGNTEAFF	TGCAGCGGAAGCGTTCAGGGGAACACTGAAGCTTTCTTT
few	TRBV29-1	TRBJ1-1	NA	CSVEDWGTEAFF	TGCAGCGTTGAAGATTGGGGCACTGAAGCTTTCTTT
once	TRBV28	TRBJ1-2	TRBD1	CASRHDREAGYTF	TGTGCCAGCAGACACGACAGGGAAGCTGGCTACACCTTC
NA	TRBV6-5	TRBJ2-3	NA	CASKTAGDTQYF	TGTGCCAGCAAGACGGCGGGAGATACGCAGTATTTT
many	TRBV6-2/TRBV6-3	TRBJ1-1	NA	CASSSGGGRWMNTEAFF	TGTGCCAGCAGTTCGGGCGGGGGGCGCTGGATGAACACTGAAGCTTTCTTT
NA	TRBV7-6	TRBJ2-7	NA	CASSLVGAPNYEQYF	TGTGCCAGCAGCTTAGTAGGGGCGCCCAACTACGAGCAGTACTTC
NA	TRBV30	TRBJ1-5	NA	CAWSPKRGAGSNQPQHF	TGTGCCTGGAGTCCCAAAAGGGGGGCAGGCTCTAATCAGCCCCAGCATTTT
NA	TRBV6-6	TRBJ2-6	NA	CASIRSGGHSGANVLTF	TGTGCCAGTATCCGTTCGGGGGGACATTCTGGGGCCAACGTCCTGACTTTC